This T cell receptor beta chain was recovered during a study of identical twins. Template switching added a universal primer site, and cDNA bore unique molecular identifiers. Each CDR3 protein gets one entry after TCRdb re-called the 5' RACE reads with MiXCR. The profile shows some 500,000 distinct CDR3 sequences, 7.5% to 10% of them singletons. Between the trimmed V and J ends, which lost 1 base and 3 bases, there was a span of 7 bases. The CDR3 loop spans 13 amino acids. CDR1 and CDR2 from the germline V gene are LGHNA and YNFKEQ. Another study also made use of these data, one on yellow fever vaccine responses in identical twins.

J is TRBJ2-7 and V is TRBV4-2, with D uncertain. This sequence originates from a woman under 30 in good health. Sequenced material: PBMCs. CDR3 DNA sequence: TGTGCCAGCAGCCAAGGGATGAGCTACGAGCAGTACTTC. It specifies CASSQGMSYEQYF.